The rows below give T cell receptor beta chains drawn from one sample of a study of cytomegalovirus exposure and HLA in healthy donors. Clones were sequenced by immunoSEQ multiplex PCR, and TCRdb holds only the in-frame ones, with some missing. This table holds about 150,000 clones, approximately 60% found once. The source material was PBMCs. The receptor source for this set is a woman between 40 and 50 years old in good health and CMV-seronegative. Each CDR3 is given with its conserved first and last residue. The D gene is left open where the match is weak. A row's size may be missing; if present it is once, few, many or a size class.

d_call clone_size j_call v_call cdr3_aa cdr3_nt
TRBD1 . TRBJ1-2 TRBV5-1 CASSLGGTRQGRNYGYTF TGCGCCAGCAGCTTGGGGGGCACCCGACAGGGCCGAAACTATGGCTACACCTTC
. . TRBJ1-2 TRBV18 CASSPPRGYYGYTF TGTGCCAGCTCACCACCGCGGGGGTACTATGGCTACACCTTC
. once TRBJ1-2 TRBV19 CAISAGRGYGYTF TGTGCCATTTCGGCAGGGAGGGGCTATGGCTACACCTTC
. . TRBJ1-3 TRBV2 CASNDGGVSGNTIYF TGTGCCAGCAACGACGGGGGAGTCTCTGGAAACACCATATATTTT
TRBD2 . TRBJ2-5 TRBV4-1 CASSQDEAGGRETQYF TGCGCCAGCAGCCAAGATGAAGCGGGGGGGCGTGAGACCCAGTACTTC
. . TRBJ1-5 TRBV5-6 CASSLQKAGGNQPQHF TGTGCCAGCAGCCTGCAGAAAGCGGGCGGCAATCAGCCCCAGCATTTT
. . TRBJ1-1 TRBV7-8 CASSFRRYTEAFF TGTGCCAGCAGCTTCCGGAGGTACACTGAAGCTTTCTTT
. . TRBJ2-1 TRBV2 CASSQMNNEQFF TGTGCCTCTAGCCAGATGAACAATGAGCAGTTCTTC
TRBD1 . TRBJ1-6 TRBV15 CATSSGQVPVSPLHF TGTGCCACCAGCAGTGGACAGGTCCCGGTTTCACCCCTCCACTTT
TRBD1 . TRBJ2-7 TRBV7-2 CASSPRRDRTYEQYF TGTGCCAGCAGCCCGCGCCGGGACAGGACCTACGAGCAGTACTTC
TRBD2 . TRBJ2-2 TRBV7-6 CASSLVGLADNKGELFF TGTGCCAGCAGCTTAGTGGGACTAGCGGACAATAAAGGGGAGCTGTTTTTT
TRBD1 few TRBJ2-7 TRBV28 CASSSPDRGLYEQYF TGTGCCAGCAGTTCCCCGGACAGGGGGCTGTACGAGCAGTACTTC
TRBD1 . TRBJ2-7 TRBV6-1 CASSEETGGPLGEQYF TGTGCCAGCAGTGAAGAGACAGGGGGCCCCCTGGGCGAGCAGTACTTC
TRBD1 . TRBJ1-2 TRBV6-6 CASSSQSGGERGYTF TGTGCCAGCAGTTCCCAGTCAGGGGGCGAACGGGGCTACACCTTC
. . TRBJ1-5 TRBV5-4 CASSLVGGSNQPQHF TGTGCCAGCAGCTTGGTTGGGGGGAGCAATCAGCCCCAGCATTTT
TRBD2 once TRBJ2-5 TRBV19 CASSIPGGTQYF TGTGCCAGTAGTATACCGGGAGGGACCCAGTACTTC
. few TRBJ2-5 TRBV11-2 CASSSLRNNQETQYF TGTGCCAGCAGCTCTCTACGTAATAACCAAGAGACCCAGTACTTC
. . TRBJ1-5 TRBV7-2 CASSLTGDQPQHF TGTGCCAGCAGCCTAACGGGGGATCAGCCCCAGCATTTT
TRBD1 few TRBJ2-2 TRBV27 CASSIKGQRFNTGELFF TGTGCCAGCAGTATAAAGGGACAGCGCTTCAACACCGGGGAGCTGTTTTTT
. . TRBJ1-5 TRBV10-3 CATQSGGSNQPQHF TGTGCCACCCAGTCCGGGGGAAGCAATCAGCCCCAGCATTTT
. few TRBJ2-1 TRBV27 CASSLRGLYNEQFF TGTGCCAGCAGCCTCCGAGGGCTCTACAATGAGCAGTTCTTC
. once TRBJ2-7 TRBV5-1 CASSPDISYEQYF TGCGCCAGCAGCCCGGACATCTCCTACGAGCAGTACTTC
TRBD1 few TRBJ2-1 TRBV28 CASRGTGRAHNEQFF TGTGCCAGCAGGGGGACAGGGAGGGCCCACAATGAGCAGTTCTTC
. few TRBJ2-4 TRBV7-2 CASKRSRVESIQYF TGTGCCAGCAAGCGGTCGAGGGTCGAGTCCATTCAGTACTTC
. . TRBJ1-1 TRBV30 CAWGGGRMNTEAFF TGTGCCTGGGGAGGTGGCAGAATGAACACTGAAGCTTTCTTT
TRBD2 . TRBJ2-2 TRBV6-1 CASSEGLAGVTGELFF TGTGCCAGCAGTGAAGGTCTAGCGGGGGTCACCGGGGAGCTGTTTTTT
. . TRBJ2-3 TRBV30 CACPRGGPESDTQYF TGTGCCTGCCCCCGAGGGGGACCGGAGTCAGATACGCAGTATTTT
. . TRBJ2-1 TRBV5-1 CASSPFVTGKSNEQFF TGCGCCAGCAGCCCGTTTGTCACAGGGAAGTCCAATGAGCAGTTCTTC
TRBD1 . TRBJ1-1 TRBV5-1 CASSVYRGRGDTEAFF TGCGCCAGCAGCGTTTACAGGGGGCGAGGGGACACTGAAGCTTTCTTT
. . TRBJ1-5 TRBV19 CASSIAGRTPSSRYSNQPQHF TGTGCCAGTAGTATCGCGGGCAGGACCCCTTCATCTCGGTATAGCAATCAGCCCCAGCATTTT
TRBD2 . TRBJ2-1 TRBV11-2 CASSPLAGVNNEQFF TGTGCCAGCAGCCCTCTAGCGGGAGTAAACAATGAGCAGTTCTTC
. . TRBJ1-1 TRBV28 CASSGGRARGSEAFF TGTGCCAGCAGCGGAGGGAGGGCCCGGGGCTCTGAAGCTTTCTTT
. . TRBJ1-1 TRBV2 CASSAAEAGEAFF TGTGCCAGCAGTGCGGCAGAGGCCGGGGAAGCTTTCTTT
. . TRBJ1-3 TRBV19 CASSLPGEGLRNTIYF TGTGCCAGTAGTCTTCCAGGGGAAGGACTTAGAAACACCATATATTTT
TRBD1 . TRBJ1-5 TRBV7-2 CASSSYRGTQPQHF TGTGCCAGCAGCTCCTACAGGGGTACTCAGCCCCAGCATTTT
. . TRBJ1-1 TRBV7-3 CASSLTQNTEAFF TGTGCCAGCAGCTTAACCCAGAACACTGAAGCTTTCTTT
TRBD1 . TRBJ1-1 TRBV4-1 CASSPGTGRDTEAFF TGCGCCAGCAGCCCAGGGACAGGGAGGGACACTGAAGCTTTCTTT
. . TRBJ2-6 TRBV10-3 CAISAPNSGANVLTF TGTGCCATCAGTGCACCTAACTCTGGGGCCAACGTCCTGACTTTC
. once TRBJ1-1 TRBV7-2 CASSLALGGKTEAFF TGTGCCAGCAGCTTAGCGCTGGGAGGGAAGACTGAAGCTTTCTTT
TRBD1 . TRBJ1-1 TRBV15 CATTTFGTGSTEAFF TGTGCCACCACCACGTTTGGGACAGGAAGCACTGAAGCTTTCTTT
. . TRBJ2-3 TRBV10-3 CAISERQGVADTQYF TGTGCCATCAGTGAGAGGCAGGGTGTCGCAGATACGCAGTATTTT
TRBD1 . TRBJ1-4 TRBV9 CASSWGQNNEKLFF TGTGCCTCATCATGGGGACAGAATAATGAAAAACTGTTTTTT
TRBD1 . TRBJ1-5 TRBV4-3 CASSEYRTGGEPQHF TGCGCCAGCAGCGAATATAGGACAGGGGGGGAGCCCCAGCATTTT
TRBD1 few TRBJ1-1 TRBV30 CAWSRQGNTEAFF TGTGCCTGGAGCCGACAGGGCAACACTGAAGCTTTCTTT
. . TRBJ1-1 TRBV11-2 CASSPPSTEAFF TGTGCCAGCAGCCCCCCGAGCACTGAAGCTTTCTTT
TRBD1 . TRBJ1-1 TRBV19 CASSLDRGTEAFF TGTGCCAGTAGTTTGGACAGGGGCACTGAAGCTTTCTTT
TRBD1 . TRBJ2-7 TRBV5-6 CASSWDRSGEQYF TGTGCCAGCAGCTGGGACAGGTCTGGGGAGCAGTACTTC
. few TRBJ2-3 TRBV7-9 CASSLVVAGAFPDTQYF TGTGCCAGCAGCTTAGTGGTTGCGGGGGCCTTCCCAGATACGCAGTATTTT
TRBD1 once TRBJ1-2 TRBV7-9 CASSPDRGGYTF TGTGCCAGCAGCCCGGACAGGGGTGGCTACACCTTC
. once TRBJ2-2 TRBV6-5 CASNPQGGNTGELFF TGTGCCAGTAATCCTCAGGGGGGAAACACCGGGGAGCTGTTTTTT
TRBD2 . TRBJ2-1 TRBV5-1 CASSYGLAGGNEQFF TGCGCCAGCAGCTATGGACTAGCGGGGGGCAATGAGCAGTTCTTC
. once TRBJ2-5 TRBV4-3 CASSQDSGIQETQYF TGCGCCAGCAGCCAAGACTCAGGGATCCAAGAGACCCAGTACTTC
. few TRBJ1-1 TRBV28 CASNTIRNTEAFF TGTGCCAGCAATACAATACGGAACACTGAAGCTTTCTTT
. few TRBJ1-2 TRBV7-2 CASSSYAPQGWGNTF TGTGCCAGCAGCTCTTACGCCCCCCAGGGGTGGGGGAACACCTTC
TRBD1 . TRBJ1-3 TRBV6-1 CASSEESGTGAFSGNTIYF TGTGCCAGCAGTGAAGAGTCCGGGACAGGGGCCTTCTCTGGAAACACCATATATTTT
TRBD1 . TRBJ1-2 TRBV6-6 CASEGQGVQGYTF TGTGCCAGCGAGGGACAGGGGGTTCAAGGCTACACCTTC
. . TRBJ1-1 TRBV4-1 CASSQGQTANTEAFF TGCGCCAGCAGCCAAGGGCAGACAGCGAACACTGAAGCTTTCTTT
TRBD2 . TRBJ2-3 TRBV7-9 CASSVPGLAGGPDTQYF TGTGCCAGCAGCGTTCCGGGACTAGCGGGGGGCCCAGATACGCAGTATTTT